The 5 T cell receptor beta chains in this list originate from one sample, sequenced in a study of T cells in localized non-small cell lung cancer. This table comes from immunoSEQ multiplex PCR, and its TCRdb copy is limited to in-frame clones, with some not included. The top ten clones hold 15% to 20% of a sample with tens of thousands of clones, around four fifths of them seen once. The sample was peripheral blood, taken before any cancer treatment. The receptor set was obtained from a female donor over 55 with stage II squamous cell lung carcinoma.

The chain combines TRBV19 with TRBJ1-5, with 7 bases identical to TRBD1. This CDR3 spans 16 amino acids. Trimming removed 6 bases from V and 0 bases from J; junction bases left unmatched: 8. Per germline, CDR1 LNHDA and CDR2 SQIVND (reference sequence). The CDR3 is CASSIRTGNSNQPQHF. Here the CDR3 DNA reads TGTGCCAGTAGCATTAGGACAGGAAATAGCAATCAGCCCCAGCATTTT. The complete variable domain, with remaining parts taken from reference TRBV19 and TRBJ1-5, reads DGGITQSPKYLFRKEGQNVTLSCEQNLNHDAMYWYRQDPGQGLRLIYYSQIVNDFQKGDIAEGYSVSREKKESFPLTVTSAQKNPTAFYLCASSIRTGNSNQPQHFGDGTRLSIL.

The chain combines TRBV19 with TRBJ2-5, with no clear D. V lost 7 bases and J lost 5, with 14 bases in between. The length of the CDR3 is 13 residues. The germline V gene encodes CDR1 LNHDA and CDR2 SQIVND (reference sequence). The CDR3 loop reads CASTRAPGETQYF. In nucleotides, the CDR3 is TGTGCCAGTACCCGGGCCCCTGGGGAGACCCAGTACTTC.

The V and J genes are TRBV11-3 and TRBJ2-1, with a weak D call TRBD2 (6 bases). Between the trimmed V and J ends, which lost 5 bases and 11 bases, there was a span of 16 bases. This CDR3 contains 13 residues. The germline gives CDR1 SGHNT, CDR2 YENEEA. CDR3 nucleotides: TGTGCCAGCAGCGAGGCCGACCGGGGGAAGCAGTTCTTC. This codes for CASSEADRGKQFF.

The gene calls are TRBV10-3 and TRBJ1-2; 8 bases are a match to TRBD1. The J segment lost 4 bases and the V segment lost 4 bases, leaving 2 bases of the junction unmatched. Germline CDR1 and CDR2: ENHRY and SYGVKD. CDR3 length: 13 amino acids. The CDR3 DNA reads as TGTGCCATCAGTGTTCAGGGGGCCTATGGCTACACCTTC. Amino acid sequence: CAISVQGAYGYTF.

This sequence joins TRBV7-3 and TRBJ1-1, with TRBD1 as a possible D gene (5 bases). The ends were cut back, 5 bases at V and 0 bases at J, with 13 bases in the middle. CDR1 SGHTA and CDR2 FQGTGA come from the germline V gene. This CDR3 contains 15 residues. CDR3 DNA: TGTGCCAGCAGCGACCGACAGTTCATGAACACTGAAGCTTTCTTT. Residues: CASSDRQFMNTEAFF.